This paragraph covers one TCR beta chain sequence. The antigen remains unidentified. Generated by immunoSEQ multiplex PCR, the TCRdb table keeps only in-frame clones and is missing some. The table includes roughly 100,000 clones, roughly 91% detected once. These data are taken from a study of T cell responses to AZD1222 COVID-19 vaccine. Study outcomes and limitations: Repertoires in all cases were sampled only once the peak T cell response had passed.

Germline lookup yields CDR1 LNHDA and CDR2 SQIVND (reference sequence). V was trimmed by 7 bases and J by 5 bases, leaving 15 bases between them. This CDR3 region has 14 residues. The V and J genes are TRBV19 and TRBJ1-5; tentative D call: TRBD1 (6 bases). The sample here was peripheral blood, taken on day 0 of AZD1222 vaccination. This receptor was taken from an adult in good health. The CDR3 DNA reads as TGTGCCAGTAAATCCCCAGGGGCTCATCAGCCCCAGCATTTT. Translation: CASKSPGAHQPQHF. The entire variable domain, with the rest obtained from reference TRBV19 and TRBJ1-5, is as follows: DGGITQSPKYLFRKEGQNVTLSCEQNLNHDAMYWYRQDPGQGLRLIYYSQIVNDFQKGDIAEGYSVSREKKESFPLTVTSAQKNPTAFYLCASKSPGAHQPQHFGDGTRLSIL.